This T cell receptor beta chain was observed in a study of technical replicates of blood from a few donors. The assay was immunoSEQ multiplex PCR, and TCRdb's table has in-frame clones only and misses some. The sample has 65,000 to 85,000 clones, around 92% seen once. V was cut by 2 bases and J by 5 bases, with 8 bases left in between. Germline V CDR1 and CDR2: MNHNY, SVGAGI (reference sequence). The CDR3 loop spans 13 amino acids. What was sequenced was T cells isolated from PBMCs. This sequence was found in a human donor in good health. The genes are TRBV6-6 and TRBJ2-3; D possibly corresponds to TRBD2 (6 bases). This chain's CDR3 is CASSYPGLDTQYF. The CDR3 DNA follows: TGTGCCAGCAGTTACCCGGGACTAGATACGCAGTATTTT.